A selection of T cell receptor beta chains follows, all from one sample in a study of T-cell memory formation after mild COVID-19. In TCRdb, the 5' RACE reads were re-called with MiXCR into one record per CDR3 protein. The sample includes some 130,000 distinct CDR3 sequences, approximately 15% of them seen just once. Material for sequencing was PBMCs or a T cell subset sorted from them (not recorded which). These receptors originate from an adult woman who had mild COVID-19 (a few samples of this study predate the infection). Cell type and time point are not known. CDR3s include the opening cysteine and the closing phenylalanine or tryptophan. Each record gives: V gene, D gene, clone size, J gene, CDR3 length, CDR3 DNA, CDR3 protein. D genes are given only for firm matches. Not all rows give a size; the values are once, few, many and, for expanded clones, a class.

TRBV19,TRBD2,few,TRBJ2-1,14,TGTGCCAGTAGTATCGCGGGAGGGCCGGATGAGCAGTTCTTC,CASSIAGGPDEQFF
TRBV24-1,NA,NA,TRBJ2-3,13,TGTGCCACCAGTGGTTGGGCGGAAGATACGCAGTATTTT,CATSGWAEDTQYF
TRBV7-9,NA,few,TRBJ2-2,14,TGTGCCAGCAGCTTAGCGGAGGGATCCGGGGAGCTGTTTTTT,CASSLAEGSGELFF
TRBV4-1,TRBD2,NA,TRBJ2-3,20,TGCGCCAGCAGCCAAGATCAAGGACTAGCGGGGGGGCTGGTCACAGATACGCAGTATTTT,CASSQDQGLAGGLVTDTQYF
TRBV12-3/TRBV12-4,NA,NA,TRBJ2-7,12,TGTGCCAGCGGTTTCGGGGACTACGAGCAGTACTTC,CASGFGDYEQYF
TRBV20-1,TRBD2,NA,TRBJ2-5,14,TGCAGTGCCACCGCAAGCGGGAGAATAGAGACCCAGTACTTC,CSATASGRIETQYF
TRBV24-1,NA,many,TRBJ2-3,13,TGTGCCACCAGTCGAGTAGACACAGATACGCAGTATTTT,CATSRVDTDTQYF
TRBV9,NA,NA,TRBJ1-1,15,TGTGCCAGCAGCGTAGCGCTGCGGGGGAACACTGAAGCTTTCTTT,CASSVALRGNTEAFF
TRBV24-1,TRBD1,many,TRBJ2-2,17,TGTGCCACCAGTGATTTCCAGAGACAGGGGCTCACCGGGGAGCTGTTTTTT,CATSDFQRQGLTGELFF
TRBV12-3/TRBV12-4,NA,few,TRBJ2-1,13,TGTGCCAGCAGTTTTGGATCCCTCAATGAGCAGTTCTTC,CASSFGSLNEQFF
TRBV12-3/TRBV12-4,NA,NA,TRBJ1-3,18,TGTGCCAGCAGTGCATCCGATGTCAGGCGCTACTCTGGAAACACCATATATTTT,CASSASDVRRYSGNTIYF
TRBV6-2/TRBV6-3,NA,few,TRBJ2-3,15,TGTGCCAGCAGGTCCTCAGGGGAGCGCACAGATACGCAGTATTTT,CASRSSGERTDTQYF
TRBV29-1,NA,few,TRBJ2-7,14,TGCAGCGTCGCCGGGACCGAAAGCTCCTACGAGCAGTACTTC,CSVAGTESSYEQYF
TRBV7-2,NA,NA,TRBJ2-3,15,TGTGCCAGCAGAGTTGGCGGAACCCGCACAGATACGCAGTATTTT,CASRVGGTRTDTQYF
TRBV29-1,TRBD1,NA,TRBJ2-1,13,TGCAGCGTTGAGCGGGACAGGGGAGCTGAGCAGTTCTTC,CSVERDRGAEQFF
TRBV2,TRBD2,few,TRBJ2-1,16,TGTGCCAGCAGGGACTTAGCGGGGGGTTCCTACAATGAGCAGTTCTTC,CASRDLAGGSYNEQFF
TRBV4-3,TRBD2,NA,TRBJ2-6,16,TGCGCCAGCAGCCACGAGGCGGGAGCGGGGGCCAACGTCCTGACTTTC,CASSHEAGAGANVLTF
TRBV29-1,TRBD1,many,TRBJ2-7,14,TGCAGCGTTCGGGACAGCCACCTTACCTACGAGCAGTACTTC,CSVRDSHLTYEQYF
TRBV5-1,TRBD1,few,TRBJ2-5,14,TGCGCCAGCAGCAAGACAGGGGTTCAAGAGACCCAGTACTTC,CASSKTGVQETQYF
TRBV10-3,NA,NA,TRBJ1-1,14,TGTGCCATCAGCTTGACACTCTTGAACACTGAAGCTTTCTTT,CAISLTLLNTEAFF
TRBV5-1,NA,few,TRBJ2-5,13,TGCGCCAGCAAGTGGTTGCAGCAAGAGACCCAGTACTTC,CASKWLQQETQYF
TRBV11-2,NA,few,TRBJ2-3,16,TGTGCCAGCAGCCTAACAAGCGTTATGAGCACAGATACGCAGTATTTT,CASSLTSVMSTDTQYF
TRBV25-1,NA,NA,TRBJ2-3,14,TGTGCCAGCAGTGAATCTAGGGGCACAGATACGCAGTATTTT,CASSESRGTDTQYF
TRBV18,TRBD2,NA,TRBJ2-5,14,TGTGCCAGCTCACCAAGCGGGAGACAAGAGACCCAGTACTTC,CASSPSGRQETQYF
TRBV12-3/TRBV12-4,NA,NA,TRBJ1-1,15,TGTGCCAGCAGTTTAGCGACGAGGCCTCAGGGAGGAGCTTTCTTT,CASSLATRPQGGAFF
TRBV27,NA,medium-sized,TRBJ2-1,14,TGTGCCAGCAGTCCCCTCCTTAGGGGCAATGAGCAGTTCTTC,CASSPLLRGNEQFF
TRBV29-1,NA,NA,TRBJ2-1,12,TGCAGAGTTGAACAGGTATACGATGAGCAGTTCTTC,CRVEQVYDEQFF
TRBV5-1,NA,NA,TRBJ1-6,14,TGCGCCAGCAGCTTGGCCGAGGGAAGTTCACCCCTCCACTTT,CASSLAEGSSPLHF
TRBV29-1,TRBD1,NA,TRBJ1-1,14,TGCAGCGTTGTTGGGGACAGGGAGAACACTGAAGCTTTCTTT,CSVVGDRENTEAFF
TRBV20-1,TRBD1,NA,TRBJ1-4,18,TGCAGTGCTAGAGATACACGACCGGGACAGGGATCAAATGAAAAACTGTTTTTT,CSARDTRPGQGSNEKLFF